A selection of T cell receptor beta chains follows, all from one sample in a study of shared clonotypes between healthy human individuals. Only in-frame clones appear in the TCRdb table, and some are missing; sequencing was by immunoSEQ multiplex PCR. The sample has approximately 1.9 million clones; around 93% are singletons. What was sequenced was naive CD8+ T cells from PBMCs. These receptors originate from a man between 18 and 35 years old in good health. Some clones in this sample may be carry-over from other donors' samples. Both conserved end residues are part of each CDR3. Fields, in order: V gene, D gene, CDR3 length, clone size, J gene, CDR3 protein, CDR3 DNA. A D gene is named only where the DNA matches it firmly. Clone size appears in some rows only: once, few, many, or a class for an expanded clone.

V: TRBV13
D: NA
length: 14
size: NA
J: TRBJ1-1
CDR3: CASSYLEGNTEAFF
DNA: TGTGCCAGCAGCTACCTTGAGGGGAACACTGAAGCTTTCTTT

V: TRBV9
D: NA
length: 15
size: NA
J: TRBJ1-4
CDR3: CASSVSGTPNEKLFF
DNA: TGTGCCAGCAGCGTCTCCGGGACACCGAATGAAAAACTGTTTTTT

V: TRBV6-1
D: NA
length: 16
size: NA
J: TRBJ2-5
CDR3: CASSEWNRVSAETQYF
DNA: TGTGCCAGCAGTGAATGGAACAGGGTGTCGGCAGAGACCCAGTACTTC

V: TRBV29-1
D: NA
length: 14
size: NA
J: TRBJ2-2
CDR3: CSVRLVGRTGELFF
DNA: TGCAGCGTTCGACTCGTAGGTAGGACCGGGGAGCTGTTTTTT

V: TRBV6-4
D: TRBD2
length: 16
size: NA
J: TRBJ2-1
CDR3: CASSEAPRETLYEQFF
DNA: TGTGCCAGCAGTGAAGCGCCGCGGGAGACTTTGTATGAGCAGTTCTTC

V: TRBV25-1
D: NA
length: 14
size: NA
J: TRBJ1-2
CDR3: CASSVTDRSYGYTF
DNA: TGTGCCAGCAGTGTCACTGACAGGTCCTATGGCTACACCTTC

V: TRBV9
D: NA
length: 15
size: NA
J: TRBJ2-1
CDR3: CASTRTGSSYNEQFF
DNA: TGTGCCAGCACAAGGACCGGATCTTCCTACAATGAGCAGTTCTTC

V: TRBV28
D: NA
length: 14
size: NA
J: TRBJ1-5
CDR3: CASWGGMPFQPQHF
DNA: TGTGCCTCCTGGGGGGGGATGCCCTTTCAGCCCCAGCATTTT

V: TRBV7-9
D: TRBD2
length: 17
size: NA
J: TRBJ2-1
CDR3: CASSHPGLAGEPNEQFF
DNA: TGTGCCAGCAGCCACCCAGGACTAGCGGGAGAGCCCAATGAGCAGTTCTTC

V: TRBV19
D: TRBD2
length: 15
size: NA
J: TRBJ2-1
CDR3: CASSATSGWGNEQFF
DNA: TGTGCCAGTAGTGCTACTAGCGGTTGGGGCAATGAGCAGTTCTTC

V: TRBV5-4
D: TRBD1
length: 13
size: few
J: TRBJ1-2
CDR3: CASSSTGFTGYTF
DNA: TGTGCCAGCAGCTCGACAGGGTTTACTGGCTACACCTTC

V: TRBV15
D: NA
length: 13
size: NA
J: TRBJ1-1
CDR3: CATTLGGGTEAFF
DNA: TGTGCCACCACTCTGGGAGGGGGCACTGAAGCTTTCTTT

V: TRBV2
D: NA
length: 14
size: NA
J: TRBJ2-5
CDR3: CASSPRGRVETQYF
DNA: TGTGCCAGCAGTCCCCGGGGACGAGTAGAGACCCAGTACTTC

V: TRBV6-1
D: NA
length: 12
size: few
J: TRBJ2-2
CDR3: CASLLNTGELFF
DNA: TGTGCCAGCCTCCTTAACACCGGGGAGCTGTTTTTT

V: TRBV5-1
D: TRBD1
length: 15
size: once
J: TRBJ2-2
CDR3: CASTGTGIRSGELFF
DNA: TGCGCCAGCACCGGGACAGGTATCAGGTCCGGGGAGCTGTTTTTT

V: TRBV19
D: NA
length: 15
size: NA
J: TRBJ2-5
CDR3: CASSRWGGGGETQYF
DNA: TGTGCCAGTAGTAGATGGGGAGGCGGTGGGGAGACCCAGTACTTC

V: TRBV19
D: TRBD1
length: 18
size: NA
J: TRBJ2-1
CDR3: CASTPQGALAWNYNEQFF
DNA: TGTGCCAGTACGCCACAGGGGGCACTAGCGTGGAACTACAATGAGCAGTTCTTC

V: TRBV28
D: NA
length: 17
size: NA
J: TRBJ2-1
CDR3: CASSPRGGKGIYNEQFF
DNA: TGTGCCAGCAGCCCGAGGGGCGGGAAGGGGATTTACAATGAGCAGTTCTTC

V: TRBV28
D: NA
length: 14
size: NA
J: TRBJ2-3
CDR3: CASSLLRGTDTQYF
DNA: TGTGCCAGCAGCCTTCTCCGGGGGACAGATACGCAGTATTTT

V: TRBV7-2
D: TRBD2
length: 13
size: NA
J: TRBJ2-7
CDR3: CASGLAGGREQYF
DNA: TGTGCCAGCGGGCTAGCGGGAGGGCGGGAGCAGTACTTC

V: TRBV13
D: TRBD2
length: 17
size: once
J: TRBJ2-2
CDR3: CASSSPGTSGNTGELFF
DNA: TGTGCCAGCAGCTCCCCGGGGACTAGCGGGAACACCGGGGAGCTGTTTTTT

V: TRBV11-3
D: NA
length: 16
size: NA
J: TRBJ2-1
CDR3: CASSLRSPSSYNEQFF
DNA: TGTGCCAGCAGCTTAAGGTCTCCGAGCTCCTACAATGAGCAGTTCTTC

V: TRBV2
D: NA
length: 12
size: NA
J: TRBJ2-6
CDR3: CASITALNVLTF
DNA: TGTGCCAGCATCACAGCCCTGAACGTCCTGACTTTC

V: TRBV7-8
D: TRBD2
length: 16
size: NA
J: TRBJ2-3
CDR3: CASSLSAGVEADTQYF
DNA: TGTGCCAGCAGCTTGTCAGCGGGAGTCGAGGCAGATACGCAGTATTTT

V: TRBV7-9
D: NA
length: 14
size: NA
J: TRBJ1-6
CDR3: CASSAGEYNSPLHF
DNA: TGTGCCAGCAGCGCCGGGGAGTATAATTCACCCCTCCACTTT

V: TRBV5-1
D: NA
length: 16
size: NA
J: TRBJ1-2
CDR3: CASGNPDGFLNYGYTF
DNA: TGCGCCAGCGGAAATCCGGACGGCTTCTTAAACTATGGCTACACCTTC

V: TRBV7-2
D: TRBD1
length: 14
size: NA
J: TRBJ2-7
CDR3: CATGTRDSPYEQYF
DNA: TGTGCCACCGGCACCCGGGACAGCCCCTACGAGCAGTACTTC

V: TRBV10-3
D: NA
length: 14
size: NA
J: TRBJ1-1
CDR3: CAIREATENTEAFF
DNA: TGTGCCATCAGAGAAGCAACAGAAAACACTGAAGCTTTCTTT

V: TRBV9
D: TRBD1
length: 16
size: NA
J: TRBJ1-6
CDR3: CASSVKGDSANSPLHF
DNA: TGTGCCAGCAGCGTCAAAGGGGACAGCGCGAATTCACCCCTCCACTTT

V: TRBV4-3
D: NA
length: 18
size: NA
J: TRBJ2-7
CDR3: CASSFGQGGLAGLNEQYF
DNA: TGCGCCAGCAGTTTCGGACAGGGGGGGCTAGCGGGACTTAACGAGCAGTACTTC

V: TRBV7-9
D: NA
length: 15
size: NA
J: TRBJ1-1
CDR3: CASSSRAGRSTEAFF
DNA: TGTGCCAGCAGTTCTAGGGCAGGGAGATCCACTGAAGCTTTCTTT

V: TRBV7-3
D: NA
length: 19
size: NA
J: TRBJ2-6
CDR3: CASSSSRTDNYSGANVLTF
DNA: TGTGCCAGCAGCTCATCTCGAACGGACAACTACTCTGGGGCCAACGTCCTGACTTTC

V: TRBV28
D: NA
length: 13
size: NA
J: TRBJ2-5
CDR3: CASSLGRAETQYF
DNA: TGTGCCAGCAGTTTGGGTAGGGCAGAGACCCAGTACTTC

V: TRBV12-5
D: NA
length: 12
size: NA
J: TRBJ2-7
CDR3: CASGRGSYEQYF
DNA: TGTGCTAGTGGTCGAGGGAGTTACGAGCAGTACTTC

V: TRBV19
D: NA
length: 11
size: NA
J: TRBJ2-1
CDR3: CASSFGYEQFF
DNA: TGTGCCAGTAGTTTTGGGTATGAGCAGTTCTTC

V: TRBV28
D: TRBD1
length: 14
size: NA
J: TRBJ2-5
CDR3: CASTQDRAAVTQYF
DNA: TGTGCCAGCACACAGGACAGGGCAGCTGTGACCCAGTACTTC

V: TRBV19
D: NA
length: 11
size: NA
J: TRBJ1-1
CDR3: CASIRGGEAFF
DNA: TGTGCCAGTATTCGAGGGGGAGAAGCTTTCTTT

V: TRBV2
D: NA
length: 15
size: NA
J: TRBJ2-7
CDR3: CASSAAGQINYEQYF
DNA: TGTGCCAGCAGTGCCGCGGGACAGATAAATTACGAGCAGTACTTC

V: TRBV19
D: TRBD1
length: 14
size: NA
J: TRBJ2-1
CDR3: CASGDRSAYNEQFF
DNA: TGTGCCAGTGGGGACAGGTCCGCCTACAATGAGCAGTTCTTC

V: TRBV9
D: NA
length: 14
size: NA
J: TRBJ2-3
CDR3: CASSVVAGTDTQYF
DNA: TGTGCCAGCAGCGTAGTCGCTGGGACAGATACGCAGTATTTT

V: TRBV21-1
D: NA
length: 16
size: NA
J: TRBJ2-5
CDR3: CASTKGDRALQETQYF
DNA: TGTGCCAGTACCAAGGGGGACAGGGCCCTCCAAGAGACCCAGTACTTC

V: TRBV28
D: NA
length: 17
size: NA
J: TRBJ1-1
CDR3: CASSPPGFIRLSTEAFF
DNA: TGTGCCAGCAGTCCTCCGGGATTCATTCGTTTGAGCACTGAAGCTTTCTTT

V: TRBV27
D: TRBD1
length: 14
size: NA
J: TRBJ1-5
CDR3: CASSTTGGNQPQHF
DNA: TGTGCCAGCAGTACTACAGGGGGCAATCAGCCCCAGCATTTT

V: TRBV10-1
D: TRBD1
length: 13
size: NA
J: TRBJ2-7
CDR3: CASSLGTAGEQYF
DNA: TGCGCCAGCAGTCTAGGGACAGCTGGGGAGCAGTACTTC

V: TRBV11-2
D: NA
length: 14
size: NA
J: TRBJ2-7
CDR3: CASSSTSSPYEQYF
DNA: TGTGCCAGCAGCAGCACTTCGTCGCCCTACGAGCAGTACTTC

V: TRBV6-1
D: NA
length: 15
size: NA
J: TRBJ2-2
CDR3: CASSEFGGNTGELFF
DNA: TGTGCCAGCAGTGAGTTTGGGGGTAACACCGGGGAGCTGTTTTTT

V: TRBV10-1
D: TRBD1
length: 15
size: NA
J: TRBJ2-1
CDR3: CASSEGTGGSYEQFF
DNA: TGCGCCAGCAGTGAGGGGACAGGGGGATCGTATGAGCAGTTCTTC

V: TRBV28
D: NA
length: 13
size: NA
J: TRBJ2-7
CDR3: CASSLLREYEQYF
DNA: TGTGCCAGCAGTTTGCTAAGGGAGTACGAGCAGTACTTC

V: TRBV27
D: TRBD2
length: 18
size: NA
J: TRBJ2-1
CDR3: CASSPRTSGGLQGNEQFF
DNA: TGTGCCAGCAGTCCTAGGACTAGCGGGGGCTTACAGGGAAATGAGCAGTTCTTC

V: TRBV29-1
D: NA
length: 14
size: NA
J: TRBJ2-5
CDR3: CSVGRGLRGETQYF
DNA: TGCAGCGTTGGAAGGGGGTTGCGAGGGGAGACCCAGTACTTC

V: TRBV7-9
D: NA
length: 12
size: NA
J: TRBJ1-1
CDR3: CASSLYGTEAFF
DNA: TGTGCCAGCAGCTTATACGGAACTGAAGCTTTCTTT

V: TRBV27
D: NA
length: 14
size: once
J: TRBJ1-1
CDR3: CASSLVSQLTEAFF
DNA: TGTGCCAGCAGTTTGGTATCACAGCTCACTGAAGCTTTCTTT

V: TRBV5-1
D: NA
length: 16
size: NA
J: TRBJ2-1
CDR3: CASTRSSTHFDNEQFF
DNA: TGCGCCAGCACTCGATCTAGCACCCACTTCGACAATGAGCAGTTCTTC

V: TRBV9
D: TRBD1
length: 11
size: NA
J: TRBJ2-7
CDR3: CASSAGGEQYF
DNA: TGTGCCAGCAGCGCAGGGGGCGAGCAGTACTTC

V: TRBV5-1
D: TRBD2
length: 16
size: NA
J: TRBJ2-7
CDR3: CASSPELAGGSYEQYF
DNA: TGCGCCAGCAGCCCCGAGCTAGCGGGAGGCTCTTACGAGCAGTACTTC

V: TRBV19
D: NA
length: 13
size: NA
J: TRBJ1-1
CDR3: CASSLWENTEAFF
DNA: TGTGCCAGTAGTCTATGGGAGAACACTGAAGCTTTCTTT

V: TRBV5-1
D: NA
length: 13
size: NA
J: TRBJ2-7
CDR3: CASSLSSGYEQYF
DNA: TGCGCCAGCAGCTTGAGTTCTGGGTACGAGCAGTACTTC

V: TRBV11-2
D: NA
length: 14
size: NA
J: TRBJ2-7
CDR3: CASSLGGGSYEQYF
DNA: TGTGCCAGCAGCTTAGGCGGAGGATCCTACGAGCAGTACTTC